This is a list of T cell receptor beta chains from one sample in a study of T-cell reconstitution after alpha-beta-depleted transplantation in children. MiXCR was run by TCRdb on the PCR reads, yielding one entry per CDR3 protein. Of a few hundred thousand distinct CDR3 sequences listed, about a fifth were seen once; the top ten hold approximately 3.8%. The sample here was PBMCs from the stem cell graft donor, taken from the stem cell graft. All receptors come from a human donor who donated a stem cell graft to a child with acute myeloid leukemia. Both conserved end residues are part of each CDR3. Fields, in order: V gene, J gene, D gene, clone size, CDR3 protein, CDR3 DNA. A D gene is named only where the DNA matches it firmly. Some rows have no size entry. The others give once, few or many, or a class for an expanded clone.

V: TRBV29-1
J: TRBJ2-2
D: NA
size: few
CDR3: CSVGPGTNTGELFF
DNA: TGCAGCGTTGGACCGGGTACCAACACCGGGGAGCTGTTTTTT

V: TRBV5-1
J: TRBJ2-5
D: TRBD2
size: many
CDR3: CASSSGTSGETQYF
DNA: TGCGCCAGCAGCTCCGGGACTAGCGGAGAGACCCAGTACTTC

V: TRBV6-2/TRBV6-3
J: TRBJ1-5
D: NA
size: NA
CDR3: CASSYHADDSELNQPQHF
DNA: TGTGCCAGCAGTTACCACGCTGACGACAGCGAACTCAATCAGCCCCAGCATTTT

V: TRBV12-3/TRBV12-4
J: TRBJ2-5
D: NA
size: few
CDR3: CASSFSLDELSQYF
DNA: TGTGCCAGCAGTTTCTCCCTAGATGAATTGAGCCAGTACTTC

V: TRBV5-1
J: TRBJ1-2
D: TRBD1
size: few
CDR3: CASSPRQGHYGYTF
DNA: TGCGCCAGCAGCCCCAGACAGGGCCACTATGGCTACACCTTC

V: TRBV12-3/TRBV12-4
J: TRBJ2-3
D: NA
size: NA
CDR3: CASTTGGRDTQYF
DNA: TGTGCCTCCACAACCGGTGGACGAGATACGCAGTATTTT

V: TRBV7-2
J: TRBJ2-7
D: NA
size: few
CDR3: CASSLEGGKGNEQYF
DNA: TGTGCCAGCAGCTTAGAGGGGGGGAAGGGGAACGAGCAGTACTTC

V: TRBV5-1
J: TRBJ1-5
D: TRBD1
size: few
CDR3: CASSLGTGGGQPQHF
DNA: TGCGCCAGCAGCTTGGGAACAGGGGGCGGTCAGCCCCAGCATTTT

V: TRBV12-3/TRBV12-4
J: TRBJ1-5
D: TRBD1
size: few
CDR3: CASSPSSGTGSLYSNQPQHF
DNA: TGTGCCAGCAGTCCCTCATCCGGGACAGGGTCCCTATATAGCAATCAGCCCCAGCATTTT

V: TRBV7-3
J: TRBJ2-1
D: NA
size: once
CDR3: CASSLTGGLLNEQFF
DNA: TGTGCCAGCAGCTTAACAGGGGGACTCCTCAATGAGCAGTTCTTC

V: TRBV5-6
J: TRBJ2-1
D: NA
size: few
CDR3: CASRRVQGNEQFF
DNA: TGTGCCAGCAGAAGGGTACAGGGCAATGAGCAGTTCTTC

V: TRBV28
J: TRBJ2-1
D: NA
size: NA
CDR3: CASSLRRQGGNEQFF
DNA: TGTGCCAGCAGTTTACGGCGTCAGGGTGGCAATGAGCAGTTCTTC

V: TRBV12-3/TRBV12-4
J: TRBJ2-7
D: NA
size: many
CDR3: CASRAGHPDEQYF
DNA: TGTGCCAGCAGGGCGGGACACCCCGACGAGCAGTACTTC

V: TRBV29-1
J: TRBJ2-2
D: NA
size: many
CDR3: CSGRDSNTGELFF
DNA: TGCAGCGGCCGGGACTCGAACACCGGGGAGCTGTTTTTT

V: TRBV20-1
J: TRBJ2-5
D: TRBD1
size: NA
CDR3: CSAPTGVGETQYF
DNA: TGCAGTGCACCGACAGGGGTGGGTGAGACCCAGTACTTC

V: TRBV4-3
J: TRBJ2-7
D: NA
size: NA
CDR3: CASSHLFGEQYF
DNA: TGCGCCAGCAGCCATCTGTTCGGCGAGCAGTACTTC

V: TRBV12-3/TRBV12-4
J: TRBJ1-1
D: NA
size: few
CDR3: CASSSPPGSNTEAFF
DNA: TGTGCCAGCAGTTCCCCGCCGGGTTCAAACACTGAAGCTTTCTTT

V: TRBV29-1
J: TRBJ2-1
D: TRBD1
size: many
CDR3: CSVVTGTESWYNEQFF
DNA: TGCAGCGTAGTAACCGGGACAGAGAGCTGGTACAATGAGCAGTTCTTC

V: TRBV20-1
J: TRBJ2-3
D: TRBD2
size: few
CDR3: CSARDNSGRGNTQYF
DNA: TGCAGTGCTAGAGATAATAGCGGGAGAGGCAATACGCAGTATTTT

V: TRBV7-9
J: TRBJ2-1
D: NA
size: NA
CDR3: CASSLEGALRDEQFF
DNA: TGTGCCAGCAGCTTAGAAGGAGCTCTTAGGGATGAGCAGTTCTTC

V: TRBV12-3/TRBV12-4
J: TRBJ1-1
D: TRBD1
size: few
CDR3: CASSRDSILNTEAFF
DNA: TGTGCCAGCAGCAGGGACAGTATTCTGAACACTGAAGCTTTCTTT

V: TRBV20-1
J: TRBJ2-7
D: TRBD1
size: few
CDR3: CSAPAPGQGIYEQYF
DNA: TGCAGTGCCCCAGCTCCGGGACAGGGAATCTACGAGCAGTACTTC

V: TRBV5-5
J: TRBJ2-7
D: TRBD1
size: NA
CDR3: CASSDTGGEQYF
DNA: TGTGCCAGCAGCGATACAGGGGGCGAGCAGTACTTC